Following are 25 T cell receptor beta chains from one sample sequenced in a study of blood T cells in healthy people across ages. Combining a sample-barcoded 5' primer with a J-beta primer mix, a second PCR ran for roughly 7 to 12 cycles. TCRdb independently ran MiXCR on the 5' RACE reads; one entry per CDR3 protein. The data contain 890,000 or so distinct CDR3 sequences, around 62% of them singletons. Specimen: blood. Receptor source: a man aged 30-40 years in good health.

This rearrangement joins TRBV5-4 to TRBJ2-7; TRBD1 is a possible D gene (5 bases). The CDR3 totals 14 residues. The V end was cut by 5 bases, the J end by 0 bases, with 12 bases between. Germline V lookup: CDR1 SGHNT, CDR2 YYREEE (reference sequence). The CDR3 loop is CASRTWGSSYEQYF. For the CDR3, the DNA is TGTGCCAGCAGGACCTGGGGCAGCTCCTACGAGCAGTACTTC.

The chain combines TRBV4-2 with TRBJ1-2; the D is unclear. The CDR3 contains 13 residues. The germline gives CDR1 LGHNA, CDR2 YNFKEQ. The V gene lost 0 bases and the J gene lost 3 bases, with 5 bases spanning the gap. CDR3 sequence (DNA): TGTGCCAGCAGCCAAGAGAACTACTATGGCTACACCTTC. Protein: CASSQENYYGYTF.

The chain uses TRBV4-3 and TRBJ1-5, with D possibly being TRBD1 (6 bases). The V gene's germline CDR1 is LGHNA and CDR2 YSLEER. Trimming stripped 0 bases from V and 6 bases from J, with 12 bases between. The CDR3 spans 15 residues. The CDR3 nucleotides read TGCGCCAGCAGCCAAGAGGGAGGGGGTGGTCAGCCCCAGCATTTT. Protein sequence: CASSQEGGGGQPQHF.

V gene TRBV6-6 combines with J gene TRBJ1-1, with D uncertain. Germline V lookup: CDR1 MNHNY, CDR2 SVGAGI (reference sequence). V shed 2 bases and J shed 1 base, with 11 bases lying between them. This CDR3 has 15 residues. CDR3: CASSYRPMGNTEAFF. The CDR3 DNA reads TGTGCCAGCAGTTACCGCCCGATGGGGAACACTGAAGCTTTCTTT.

This clonotype was seen only once. V is TRBV6-2 or TRBV6-3 and J is TRBJ2-7; 7 nucleotides align to TRBD1. Per germline, CDR1 MNHEY and CDR2 SVGEGT. V trimming: 6 bases; J trimming: 3 bases; junction bases outside the gene matches: 8. This CDR3 spans 14 amino acids. The CDR3 region is CASSDGQVYYEQYF. CDR3 DNA: TGTGCCAGCAGCGATGGACAGGTTTACTACGAGCAGTACTTC.

This clonotype was seen a few times. This chain links TRBV6-2 or TRBV6-3 with TRBJ2-1, with a possible D match to TRBD2 (6 bases). V was cut by 5 bases and J by 5 bases, with 13 bases left in between. This CDR3 spans 14 amino acids. The germline CDR1 and CDR2 sequences are MNHEY and SVGEGT. CDR3 nucleotide sequence: TGTGCCAGCAGTGAAGATGCGGGGAACAATGAGCAGTTCTTC. Translating it yields CASSEDAGNNEQFF.

The rearrangement uses TRBV7-2 and TRBJ1-5, with D unclear. The CDR3 length is 14 residues. Trimming removed 2 bases from V and 5 bases from J, with 10 bases in between. Germline values: CDR1 SGHTA, CDR2 FQGNSA. In nucleotides, the CDR3 is TGTGCCAGCAGCTTAAATCCATGGTATCAGCCCCAGCATTTT. It is translated as CASSLNPWYQPQHF.

This clonotype has ten or more counts. The V and J genes are TRBV4-2 and TRBJ1-5; TRBD1 might be the D (5 bases). The CDR3 is 17 amino acids. Germline V gene lookup returns CDR1 LGHNA and CDR2 YNFKEQ. V was clipped by 5 bases and J by 2 bases, with 19 bases between them. The CDR3 DNA reads TGTGCCAGCAGCGGGGCGGGGAGCCTGGAGGGCAATCAGCCCCAGCATTTT. It yields the protein CASSGAGSLEGNQPQHF.

This rearrangement joins TRBV15 to TRBJ1-2; 8 positions agree with TRBD1. V lost 9 bases and J lost 4; bases outside the gene matches: 19. The CDR3 is 17 amino acids. Germline V gives CDR1 LNHNV, CDR2 YYDKDF (reference sequence). The CDR3 loop is CATRGGLTGGGGYGYTF. The CDR3 DNA is TGTGCCACTCGAGGCGGGTTAACAGGGGGAGGTGGCTATGGCTACACCTTC.

The genes are TRBV27 and TRBJ2-7; D gene unclear. CDR1 is MNHEY and CDR2 is SMNVEV in the germline V gene (reference sequence). With 2 bases removed from V and 2 bases from J, the gap between germline ends came to 13 bases. There are 15 residues in the CDR3. CDR3 nucleotides: TGTGCCAGCAGTTTACGCCCCCCCCCAGCCTACGAGCAGTACTTC. Protein: CASSLRPPPAYEQYF.

Here the CDR3 reads CASSVEDSPLHF. The CDR3, as DNA: TGTGCCAGCAGCGTTGAGGATTCACCCCTCCACTTT. V and J are TRBV2 and TRBJ1-6; D remains unclear. In germline, CDR1 is SNHLY, CDR2 FYNNEI. Trimming took off 6 bases at V and 8 bases at J, with 8 bases between the two ends. The CDR3 runs to 12 residues.

CDR3 residues: CASSEWDRGNEKLFF. The CDR3 DNA sequence: TGTGCCAGCAGTGAATGGGACAGAGGAAATGAAAAACTGTTTTTT. This chain joins TRBV25-1 and TRBJ1-4; 7 bases are a match to TRBD1. This CDR3 region has 15 residues. The germline gives CDR1 MGHDK, CDR2 SYGVNS. V gave up 1 base and J gave up 5 bases; unmatched junction bases: 4.

This clonotype was picked up a small number of times. The chain carries TRBV4-3 and TRBJ1-5; D is unclear. The V gene's germline CDR1 is LGHNA and CDR2 YSLEER. The V gene lost 0 bases and the J gene lost 0 bases, with 3 bases spanning the gap. The CDR3 is 14 residues long. The CDR3 is CASSQDSSNQPQHF. Written as DNA, the CDR3 is TGCGCCAGCAGCCAAGACAGTAGCAATCAGCCCCAGCATTTT.

The rearrangement links TRBV7-2 to TRBJ2-5; D is possibly TRBD1 or TRBD2 (6 bases each). This CDR3 region has 15 residues. V shed 2 bases and J shed 5 bases, with 15 bases lying between them. Germline CDR1 is SGHTA and CDR2 is FQGNSA. As DNA, the CDR3 is TGTGCCAGCAGCTTATCGAGAGGAGGGGGTGAGACCCAGTACTTC. This gives the protein CASSLSRGGGETQYF.

This clonotype was seen more than once but under ten times. The chain uses TRBV12-3 or TRBV12-4 and TRBJ1-6; D is uncertain. The CDR3 extends over 15 amino acids. Trimming took 2 bases from V and 0 from J, leaving 5 bases between them. The CDR3 DNA sequence: TGTGCCAGCAGTTTACGGAGCTCCTATAATTCACCCCTCCACTTT. It codes for CASSLRSSYNSPLHF.

J is TRBJ2-7 and V is TRBV24-1; 7 bases agree with TRBD1. The DNA end is a closer match to TRBJ2-5, so the J assignment may be wrong. CDR1 is KGHDR and CDR2 is SFDVKD in the germline V gene. There are 14 residues in the CDR3. CDR3 nucleotide sequence: TGTGCCACCAGTGCAAGAGGGGGCGAGAAGACCCAGTACTTC. Translated, it gives CATSARGGEKTQYF.

The chain employs TRBV2 and TRBJ2-4; D may be TRBD1 or TRBD2 (5 bases each). Germline loops: CDR1 SNHLY, CDR2 FYNNEI. The CDR3 consists of 14 residues. V lost 11 bases and J 0 bases, leaving 14 bases between the germline ends. The CDR3 bases are TGTGCCCCCGGGACGGGTATAGCCAAAAACATTCAGTACTTC. Translation: CAPGTGIAKNIQYF. Full variable domain (outside the CDR3, taken from reference TRBV2 and TRBJ2-4): EPEVTQTPSHQVTQMGQEVILRCVPISNHLYFYWYRQILGQKVEFLVSFYNNEISEKSEIFDDQFSVERPDGSNFTLKIRSTKLEDSAMYFCAPGTGIAKNIQYFGAGTRLSVL.

This clonotype has a single count. The chain couples TRBV10-3 to TRBJ2-7; the D is unclear. The CDR3 runs 16 residues. The V and J ends lost 3 bases and 3 bases respectively, with 18 bases between them. Germline CDR1 and CDR2: ENHRY and SYGVKD. CDR3 sequence: CAISDGDAVSFYEQYF. The CDR3 coding sequence is TGTGCCATCAGTGATGGAGACGCGGTCTCGTTCTACGAGCAGTACTTC.

This clonotype has a handful of counts. The chain employs TRBV29-1 and TRBJ1-2, with 8 bases that match TRBD1. The CDR3 is 15 residues long. Trimming at V came to 2 bases and at J to 2 bases, leaving 7 bases not matched to a gene. Germline V gives CDR1 SQVTM, CDR2 ANQGSEA. The CDR3, as DNA: TGCAGCGTTGAAAGTCCAGGGGGCGCAAACTATGGCTACACCTTC. It codes for CSVESPGGANYGYTF.

The sample holds many counts of this clonotype. This chain links TRBV9 with TRBJ2-1; the D gene could be TRBD1 or TRBD2 (5 bases each). The CDR3 is 15 residues long. The germline V gene has CDR1 SGDLS and CDR2 YYNGEE. The V and J ends lost 2 bases and 1 base respectively, with 10 bases between them. The CDR3 spells CASSVRGESYNEQFF. In DNA, the CDR3 is TGTGCCAGCAGCGTGAGGGGAGAGTCCTACAATGAGCAGTTCTTC.

The chain carries TRBV4-1 and TRBJ2-7; no clear D gene. Trimming took 0 bases from V and 9 from J, leaving 12 bases between them. The CDR3 extends over 13 amino acids. Looked up from germline, CDR1 is MGHRA and CDR2 is YSYEKL. CDR3 DNA: TGCGCCAGCAGCCAAGATGCCGCCGATGTGCAGTACTTC. Amino acids: CASSQDAADVQYF.

This chain links TRBV6-2 or TRBV6-3 with TRBJ2-7; D call uncertain. There are 12 residues in the CDR3. Trimming took 5 bases from V and 2 from J, leaving 7 bases between them. CDR1 is MNHEY and CDR2 is SVGEGT in the germline V gene. The CDR3: CASSTFAYEQYF. The CDR3 nucleotides read TGTGCCAGCAGTACCTTCGCCTACGAGCAGTACTTC.

The chain links TRBV15 to TRBJ1-5; D may be TRBD1 (5 bases). The CDR3 totals 14 residues. With 0 bases removed from V and 6 bases from J, the gap between germline ends came to 9 bases. Germline V CDR1 and CDR2: LNHNV, YYDKDF (reference sequence). As DNA, the CDR3 is TGTGCCACCAGCAGAGATGAAAGGGGTCAGCCCCAGCATTTT. Translating gives CATSRDERGQPQHF.

The rearrangement links TRBV11-1 to TRBJ2-7; 7 bases fit TRBD1. CDR3 length equals 14 residues. The V gene end was trimmed by 5 bases and the J gene end by 6 bases; junction bases not matched to a gene: 10. Germline V gene data show CDR1 as SGHAT and CDR2 as FQDESV (reference sequence). The CDR3 region is CASSRAGGSSEQYF. CDR3 bases: TGTGCCAGCAGCCGTGCAGGGGGATCGAGCGAGCAGTACTTC.

This chain links TRBV6-2 or TRBV6-3 with TRBJ1-5, with D possibly TRBD1 on 5 matching bases. V lost 0 bases, J lost 10 bases, and 13 bases lay in between. The CDR3 loop spans 14 amino acids. Germline-derived CDR1 and CDR2 are MNHEY and SVGEGT. The CDR3 spells CASSYSRGLPPQHF. In nucleotides, the CDR3 is TGTGCCAGCAGTTACTCGAGGGGACTCCCTCCCCAGCATTTT.